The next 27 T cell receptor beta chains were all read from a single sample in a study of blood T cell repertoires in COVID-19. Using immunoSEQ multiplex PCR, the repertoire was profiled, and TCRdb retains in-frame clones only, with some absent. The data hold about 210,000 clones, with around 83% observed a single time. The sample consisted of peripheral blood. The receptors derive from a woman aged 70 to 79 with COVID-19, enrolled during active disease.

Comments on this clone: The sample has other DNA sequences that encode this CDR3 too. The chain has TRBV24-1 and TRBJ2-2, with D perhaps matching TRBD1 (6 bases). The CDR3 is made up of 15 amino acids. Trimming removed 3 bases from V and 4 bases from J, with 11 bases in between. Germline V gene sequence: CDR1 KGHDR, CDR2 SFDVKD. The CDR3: CATSDPRTATGELFF. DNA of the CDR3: TGTGCCACCAGTGATCCGAGGACAGCCACCGGGGAGCTGTTTTTT.

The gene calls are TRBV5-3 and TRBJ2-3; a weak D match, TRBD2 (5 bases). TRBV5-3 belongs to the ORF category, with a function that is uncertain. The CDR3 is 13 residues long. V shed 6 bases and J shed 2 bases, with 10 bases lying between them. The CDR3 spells CARNERTTDTQYF. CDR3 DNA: TGTGCCAGAAATGAGCGGACCACAGATACGCAGTATTTT.

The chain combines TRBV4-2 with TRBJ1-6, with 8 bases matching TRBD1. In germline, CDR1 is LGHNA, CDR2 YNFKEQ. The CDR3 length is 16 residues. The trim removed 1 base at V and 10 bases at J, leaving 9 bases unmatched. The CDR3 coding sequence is TGTGCCAGCAGCCAAGCTGGGCAGGGGGCTTACTCACCCCTCCACTTT. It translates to CASSQAGQGAYSPLHF.

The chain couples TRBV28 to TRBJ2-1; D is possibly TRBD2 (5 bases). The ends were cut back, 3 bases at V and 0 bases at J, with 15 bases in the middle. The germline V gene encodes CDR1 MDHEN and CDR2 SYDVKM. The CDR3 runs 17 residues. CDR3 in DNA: TGTGCCAGCAGTTTCCAGCGGCGGAAGAGCTCCTACAATGAGCAGTTCTTC. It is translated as CASSFQRRKSSYNEQFF.

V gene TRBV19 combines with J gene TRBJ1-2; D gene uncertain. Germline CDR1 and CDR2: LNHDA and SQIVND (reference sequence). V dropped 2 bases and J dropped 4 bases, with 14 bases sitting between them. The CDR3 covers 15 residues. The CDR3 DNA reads TGTGCCAGTAGTATAATCCGGGTAGGCGGCTATGGCTACACCTTC. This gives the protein CASSIIRVGGYGYTF.

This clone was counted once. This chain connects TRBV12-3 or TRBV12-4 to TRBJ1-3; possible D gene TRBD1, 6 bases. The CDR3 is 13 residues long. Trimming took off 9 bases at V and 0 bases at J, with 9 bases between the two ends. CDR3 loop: CASGQFSGNTIYF. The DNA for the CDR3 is TGTGCCAGTGGACAGTTCTCTGGAAACACCATATATTTT.

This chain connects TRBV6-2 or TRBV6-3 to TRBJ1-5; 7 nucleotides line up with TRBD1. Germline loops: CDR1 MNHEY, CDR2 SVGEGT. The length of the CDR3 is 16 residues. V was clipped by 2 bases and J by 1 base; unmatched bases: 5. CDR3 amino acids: CASSYIIQGSNQPQHF. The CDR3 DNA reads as TGTGCCAGCAGTTACATCATACAGGGGAGCAATCAGCCCCAGCATTTT.

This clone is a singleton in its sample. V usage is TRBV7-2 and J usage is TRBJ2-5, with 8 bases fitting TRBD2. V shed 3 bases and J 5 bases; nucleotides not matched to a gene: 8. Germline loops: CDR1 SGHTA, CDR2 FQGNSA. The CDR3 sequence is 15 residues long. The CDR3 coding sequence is TGTGCCAGCAGCTTCACAGCGGGAGTTACGGAGACCCAGTACTTC. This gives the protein CASSFTAGVTETQYF. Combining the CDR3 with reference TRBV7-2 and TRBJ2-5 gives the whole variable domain GAGVSQSPSNKVTEKGKDVELRCDPISGHTALYWYRQSLGQGLEFLIYFQGNSAPDKSGLPSDRFSAERTGGSVSTLTIQRTQQEDSAVYLCASSFTAGVTETQYFGPGTRLLVL.

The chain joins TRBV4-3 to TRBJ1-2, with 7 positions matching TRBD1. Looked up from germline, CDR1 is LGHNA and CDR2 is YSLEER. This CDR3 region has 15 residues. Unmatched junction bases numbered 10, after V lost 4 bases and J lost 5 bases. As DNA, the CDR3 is TGCGCCAGCAGCCGAAACAGGGGAGGAGGATATGGCTACACCTTC. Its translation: CASSRNRGGGYGYTF.

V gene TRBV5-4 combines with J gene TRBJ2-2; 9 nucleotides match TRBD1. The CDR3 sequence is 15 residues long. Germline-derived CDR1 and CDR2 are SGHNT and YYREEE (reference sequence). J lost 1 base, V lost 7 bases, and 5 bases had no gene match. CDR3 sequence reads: CASHPGQGNTGELFF. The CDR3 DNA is TGTGCCAGCCACCCGGGACAGGGGAACACCGGGGAGCTGTTTTTT.

CDR3 DNA: TGTGCCAGCAGTTCCCCCTCGGGGAGCTCCTACAATGAGCAGTTCTTC. As protein: CASSSPSGSSYNEQFF. The genes are TRBV28 and TRBJ2-1, with D possibly TRBD2 on 5 matching bases. The CDR3 contains 16 residues. Germline V gives CDR1 MDHEN, CDR2 SYDVKM. V was pared by 4 bases and J by 0 bases, with 13 bases between.

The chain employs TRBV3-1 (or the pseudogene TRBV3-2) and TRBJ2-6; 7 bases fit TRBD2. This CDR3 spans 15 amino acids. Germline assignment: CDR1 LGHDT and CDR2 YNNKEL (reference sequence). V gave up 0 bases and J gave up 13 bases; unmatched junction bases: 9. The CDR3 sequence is CASSQDTSESMVLTF. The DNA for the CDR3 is TGTGCCAGCAGCCAAGACACTAGCGAATCCATGGTCCTGACTTTC.

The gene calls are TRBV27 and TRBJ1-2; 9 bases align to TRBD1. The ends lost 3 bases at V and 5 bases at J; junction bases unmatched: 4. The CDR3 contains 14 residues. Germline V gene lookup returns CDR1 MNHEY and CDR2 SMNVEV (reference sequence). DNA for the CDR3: TGTGCCAGCAGTTTGGGACAGGGCCGGTATGGCTACACCTTC. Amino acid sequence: CASSLGQGRYGYTF.

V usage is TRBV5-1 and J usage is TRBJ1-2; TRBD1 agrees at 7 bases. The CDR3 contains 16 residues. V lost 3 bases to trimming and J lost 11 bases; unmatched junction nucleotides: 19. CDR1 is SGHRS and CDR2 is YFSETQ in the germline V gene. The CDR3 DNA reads TGCGCCAGCAGCTACGACAGGGCTAATAGCGCAGGGGTTTACACCTTC. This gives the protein CASSYDRANSAGVYTF.

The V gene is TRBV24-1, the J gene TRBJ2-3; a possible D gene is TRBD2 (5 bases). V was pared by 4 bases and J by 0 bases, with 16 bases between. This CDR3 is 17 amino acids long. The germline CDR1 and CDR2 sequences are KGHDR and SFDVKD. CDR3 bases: TGTGCCACCAGTGACACCACTGGGCGGACTAGCACAGATACGCAGTATTTT. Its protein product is CATSDTTGRTSTDTQYF.

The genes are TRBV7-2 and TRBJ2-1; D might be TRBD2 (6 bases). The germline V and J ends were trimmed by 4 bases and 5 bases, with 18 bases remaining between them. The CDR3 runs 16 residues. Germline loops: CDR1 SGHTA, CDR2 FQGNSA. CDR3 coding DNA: TGTGCCAGCAGCTCGCCCCCGGGACTGAACCACAATGAGCAGTTCTTC. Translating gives CASSSPPGLNHNEQFF.

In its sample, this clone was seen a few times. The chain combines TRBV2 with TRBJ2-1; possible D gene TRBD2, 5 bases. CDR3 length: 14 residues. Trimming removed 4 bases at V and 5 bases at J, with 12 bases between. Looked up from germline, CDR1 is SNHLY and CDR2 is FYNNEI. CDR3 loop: CASSARGRDNEQFF. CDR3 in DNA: TGTGCCAGCAGTGCCCGGGGTCGAGACAATGAGCAGTTCTTC.

The CDR3 loop is CASKFQTGDNTGELFF. In nucleotides, the CDR3 is TGCGCCAGCAAGTTCCAGACAGGGGATAACACCGGGGAGCTGTTTTTT. The chain is built from TRBV5-1 and TRBJ2-2; 8 positions match TRBD1. From germline, CDR1 is SGHRS and CDR2 YFSETQ. V lost 6 bases to trimming and J lost 2 bases; unmatched junction nucleotides: 9. CDR3 length: 16 amino acids.

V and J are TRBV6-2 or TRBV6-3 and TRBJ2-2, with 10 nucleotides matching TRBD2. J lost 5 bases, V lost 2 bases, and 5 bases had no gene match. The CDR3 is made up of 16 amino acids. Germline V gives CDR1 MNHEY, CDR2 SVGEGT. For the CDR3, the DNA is TGTGCCAGCAGTTACAGGAGGACTAGCGGAACCGGGGAGCTGTTTTTT. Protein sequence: CASSYRRTSGTGELFF.

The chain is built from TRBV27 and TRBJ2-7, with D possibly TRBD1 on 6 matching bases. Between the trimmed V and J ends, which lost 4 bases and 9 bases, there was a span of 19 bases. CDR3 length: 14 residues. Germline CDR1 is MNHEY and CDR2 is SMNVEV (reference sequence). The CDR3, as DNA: TGTGCCAGCAGTTCACAGGGTAACTACAATCGGCAGTACTTC. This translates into CASSSQGNYNRQYF.

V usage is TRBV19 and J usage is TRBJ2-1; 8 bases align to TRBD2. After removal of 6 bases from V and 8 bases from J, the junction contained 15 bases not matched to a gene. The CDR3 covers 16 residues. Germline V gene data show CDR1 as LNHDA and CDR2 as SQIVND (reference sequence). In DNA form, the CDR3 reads TGTGCCAGTAGCTGGGGGGCGGGAGGCCATCCGGATGAGCAGTTCTTC. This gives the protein CASSWGAGGHPDEQFF.

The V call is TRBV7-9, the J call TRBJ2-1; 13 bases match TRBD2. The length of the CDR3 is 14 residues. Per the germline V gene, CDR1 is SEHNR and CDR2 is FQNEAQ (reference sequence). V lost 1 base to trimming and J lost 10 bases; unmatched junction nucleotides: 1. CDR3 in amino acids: CASSLGTSGSEQFF. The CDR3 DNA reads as TGTGCCAGCAGCTTAGGGACTAGCGGGAGCGAGCAGTTCTTC.

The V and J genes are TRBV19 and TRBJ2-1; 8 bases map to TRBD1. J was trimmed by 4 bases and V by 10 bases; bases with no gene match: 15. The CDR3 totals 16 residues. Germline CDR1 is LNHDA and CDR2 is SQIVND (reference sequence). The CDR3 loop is CATIGQGGRRYNEQFF. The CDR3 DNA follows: TGTGCCACCATCGGACAGGGAGGCCGCAGGTACAATGAGCAGTTCTTC.

This CDR3 reads CASSYGGGSTEAFF. The CDR3 DNA reads as TGCGCCAGCAGCTACGGGGGCGGGAGCACTGAAGCTTTCTTT. The rearrangement links TRBV5-1 to TRBJ1-1, with a tentative D call TRBD1 (6 bases). Trimming removed 3 bases from V and 4 bases from J, with 13 bases in between. The length of the CDR3 is 14 residues. Looked up from germline, CDR1 is SGHRS and CDR2 is YFSETQ.

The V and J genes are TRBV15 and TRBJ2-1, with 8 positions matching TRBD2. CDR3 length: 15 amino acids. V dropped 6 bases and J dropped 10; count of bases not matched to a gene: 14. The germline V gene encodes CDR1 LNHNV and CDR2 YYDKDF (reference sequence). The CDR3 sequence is CATSIVAGFLHEQFF. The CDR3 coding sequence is TGTGCCACCAGTATTGTAGCGGGATTCCTCCACGAGCAGTTCTTC.

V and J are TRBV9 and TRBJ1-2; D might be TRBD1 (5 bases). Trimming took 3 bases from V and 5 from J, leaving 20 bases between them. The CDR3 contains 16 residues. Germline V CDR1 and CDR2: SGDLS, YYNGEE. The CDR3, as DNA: TGTGCCAGCAGCGCAGCCGGGGGGGATCCCTCTTATGGCTACACCTTC. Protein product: CASSAAGGDPSYGYTF.

CDR3 region: CASSAGVSREQYF. CDR3 sequence (DNA): TGTGCCAGCAGTGCCGGGGTCTCTCGCGAGCAGTACTTC. The chain combines TRBV12-3 or TRBV12-4 with TRBJ2-7; tentative D call: TRBD2 (5 bases). CDR3 length equals 13 residues. V was cut by 5 bases and J by 6 bases, with 14 bases left in between.